The 25 T cell receptor beta chains presented below share a single source sample, sequenced in a study of identical twins. TCRdb reprocessed the 5' RACE reads with MiXCR, giving one entry per CDR3 protein. The table records some 900,000 distinct CDR3 sequences, roughly 12% of them present only once. In addition, the sample was reused for a study of yellow fever vaccine responses in identical twins.

Sequenced input: PBMCs. The receptors were gathered from a woman in her late teens or twenties in good health.

The chain is built from TRBV3-1 and TRBJ2-4, with 8 bases aligning to TRBD2. The length of the CDR3 is 17 residues. The trim removed 1 base at V and 3 bases at J, leaving 8 bases unmatched. The germline gives CDR1 LGHDT, CDR2 YNNKEL (reference sequence). CDR3: CASSQALLTSDKNIQYF. In DNA form, the CDR3 reads TGTGCCAGCAGCCAAGCCCTCCTGACTAGCGACAAAAACATTCAGTACTTC. Full variable domain (outside the CDR3, taken from reference TRBV3-1 and TRBJ2-4): DTAVSQTPKYLVTQMGNDKSIKCEQNLGHDTMYWYKQDSKKFLKIMFSYNNKELIINETVPNRFSPKSPDKAHLNLHINSLELGDSAVYFCASSQALLTSDKNIQYFGAGTRLSVL.

This clonotype showed up just a few times. J is TRBJ2-1 and V is TRBV7-9, with D tentatively TRBD1 (7 bases). There are 15 residues in the CDR3. Trimming left V 2 bases short and J 8 bases short, with 16 bases between. The germline V gene encodes CDR1 SEHNR and CDR2 FQNEAQ (reference sequence). CDR3 in amino acids: CASSLKGGGGDEQFF. CDR3 DNA sequence: TGTGCCAGCAGCTTAAAAGGAGGAGGGGGCGATGAGCAGTTCTTC.

This clonotype was seen more than once but under ten times. The chain links TRBV28 to TRBJ2-3; D not resolved. Trimming stripped 6 bases from V and 5 bases from J, with 18 bases between. Germline lookup yields CDR1 MDHEN and CDR2 SYDVKM. The CDR3 covers 15 residues. In nucleotides, the CDR3 is TGTGCCAGCAGGCGCTCCGGGTCCCAGCAAGATACGCAGTATTTT. Amino acid sequence: CASRRSGSQQDTQYF.

The rearrangement uses TRBV5-1 and TRBJ2-3; the D call may be TRBD1 or TRBD2 (5 bases each). Trimming stripped 0 bases from V and 2 bases from J, with 10 bases between. This CDR3 contains 15 residues. Germline values: CDR1 SGHRS, CDR2 YFSETQ. The CDR3 here is CASSLVPGTTDTQYF. CDR3 coding DNA: TGCGCCAGCAGCTTGGTTCCCGGGACCACAGATACGCAGTATTTT.

V usage is TRBV12-3 or TRBV12-4 and J usage is TRBJ2-1, with D possibly matching TRBD2 (6 bases). The CDR3 sequence is 18 residues long. V shed 2 bases and J shed 6 bases, with 23 bases lying between them. DNA of the CDR3: TGTGCCAGCAGTTTATTCGGGTCGGCTAGCGAGCCTTCCAATGAGCAGTTCTTC. This codes for CASSLFGSASEPSNEQFF.

A single count supports this clonotype. This chain uses TRBV11-2 with TRBJ2-5, with TRBD2 matching over 7 bases. The CDR3 contains 18 residues. Per germline, CDR1 SGHAT and CDR2 FQNNGV. V trimming: 5 bases; J trimming: 5 bases; junction bases outside the gene matches: 20. In DNA form, the CDR3 reads TGTGCCAGCAGCCGACACCTCCGGCCTAGCGGAGGAGAGGAGACCCAGTACTTC. It is translated as CASSRHLRPSGGEETQYF.

This chain joins TRBV4-1 and TRBJ1-4; unclear D gene. V was cut by 0 bases and J by 0 bases, with 14 bases left in between. Looked up from germline, CDR1 is MGHRA and CDR2 is YSYEKL. The CDR3 runs to 18 residues. The CDR3 coding sequence is TGCGCCAGCAGCCAAGATAGGGCCAAGAGTGCAACTAATGAAAAACTGTTTTTT. It is translated as CASSQDRAKSATNEKLFF.

This clonotype showed up many times. The genes are TRBV12-3 or TRBV12-4 and TRBJ1-5; 8 positions agree with TRBD1. The V and J ends lost 2 bases and 4 bases, in that order; junction bases with no gene match: 4. CDR3 length: 15 residues. The DNA of the CDR3 is TGTGCCAGCAGTTTACCGGACAGGGTGAATCAGCCCCAGCATTTT. Its translation is CASSLPDRVNQPQHF.

In its sample, this clonotype was seen a few times. The V call is TRBV7-9, the J call TRBJ2-5, with D uncertain. The CDR3 runs 15 residues. Trimming left V 2 bases short and J 0 bases short, with 10 bases between. Germline loops: CDR1 SEHNR, CDR2 FQNEAQ (reference sequence). DNA for the CDR3: TGTGCCAGCAGCTTAATTCTCGGCAACCAAGAGACCCAGTACTTC. Encoded protein: CASSLILGNQETQYF.

The chain links TRBV6-5 to TRBJ1-1; tentative D call: TRBD1 (6 bases). This CDR3 has 16 amino acids. V lost 4 bases, J lost 6 bases, and 21 bases lay in between. The germline V gene encodes CDR1 MNHEY and CDR2 SVGAGI. DNA of the CDR3: TGTGCCAGCAGTTTTCAAAGGGCGCAGGGGATAGCTGAAGCTTTCTTT. Its protein is CASSFQRAQGIAEAFF.

This clonotype has only a few counts. The rearrangement uses TRBV28 and TRBJ1-4; possible D gene TRBD1, 5 bases. Germline V gives CDR1 MDHEN, CDR2 SYDVKM. Trimming cost V 5 bases and J 8 bases, with 15 bases left between them. The length of the CDR3 is 14 residues. CDR3: CASSTGGAWEKLFF. In DNA, the CDR3 is TGTGCCAGCAGTACAGGCGGGGCATGGGAAAAACTGTTTTTT.

This clonotype was recorded a few times. The CDR3 loop is CASSLGGRLPYNEQFF. In nucleotides, the CDR3 is TGTGCCAGCAGCTTAGGTGGCAGGTTGCCTTACAATGAGCAGTTCTTC. V and J are TRBV7-2 and TRBJ2-1; no clear D. The CDR3 sequence is 16 residues long. The V gene lost 1 base and the J gene lost 4 bases, with 14 bases spanning the gap. Germline V CDR1 and CDR2: SGHTA, FQGNSA.

CDR3 protein: CATSVKTSGRIYEQYF. In DNA, the CDR3 is TGTGCCACCAGCGTTAAGACTAGCGGGAGAATCTACGAGCAGTACTTC. The gene calls are TRBV15 and TRBJ2-7; 12 bases fit TRBD2. V lost 5 bases to trimming and J lost 3 bases; unmatched junction nucleotides: 8. The CDR3 covers 16 residues. The germline V gene encodes CDR1 LNHNV and CDR2 YYDKDF (reference sequence).

Worth noting for this clonotype: A read error may account for a junction end that differs from germline. CDR3 protein: CASFRTGSDEQHF. The CDR3 coding sequence is TGTGCCAGCTTCCGGACAGGATCTGACGAGCAGCACTTC. The V call is TRBV18, the J call TRBJ2-7, with 7 bases matching TRBD1. Germline lookup yields CDR1 KGHSH and CDR2 LQKENI. There are 13 residues in the CDR3. The full variable domain, with the rest looked up from reference TRBV18 and TRBJ2-7, is NAGVMQNPRHLVRRRGQEARLRCSPMKGHSHVYWYRQLPEEGLKFMVYLQKENIIDESGMPKERFSAEFPKEGPSILRIQQVVRGDSAAYFCASFRTGSDEQHFGPGTRLTVT.

This clonotype was seen more than once but under ten times. The chain carries TRBV28 and TRBJ2-7; D perhaps matches TRBD1 (6 bases). Per germline, CDR1 MDHEN and CDR2 SYDVKM. V gave up 9 bases and J gave up 2 bases, with 20 bases separating them. CDR3 length: 15 amino acids. The CDR3 reads CASTSGTWVTYEQYF. The CDR3 DNA reads as TGTGCCAGTACCTCGGGGACATGGGTAACCTACGAGCAGTACTTC.

With regard to this clonotype: A much bigger clone sits one base away, suggesting this may be a read error. V gene TRBV12-3 or TRBV12-4 combines with J gene TRBJ2-5; D may correspond to TRBD1 or TRBD2 (5 bases each). The CDR3 consists of 13 residues. For the CDR3, the DNA is TGTGCCAGCAGTTCATTCGACGTCGGGACCCGGTACTTC. Its protein is CASSSFDVGTRYF.

The chain joins TRBV20-1 to TRBJ2-7; 8 positions agree with TRBD1. Germline lookup yields CDR1 DFQATT and CDR2 SNEGSKA (reference sequence). The length of the CDR3 is 14 residues. V gave up 1 base and J gave up 5 bases; unmatched junction bases: 7. CDR3 coding DNA: TGCAGTGCTAGAGTGACTGGACAGGGCCACGAGCAGTACTTC. Its protein product is CSARVTGQGHEQYF.

The table lists this clonotype with a few counts. The chain joins TRBV7-9 to TRBJ1-2, with 12 bases matching TRBD1. J was trimmed by 13 bases and V by 5 bases; bases with no gene match: 11. CDR1 SEHNR and CDR2 FQNEAQ come from the germline V gene (reference sequence). CDR3 length: 14 amino acids. This chain's CDR3 is CASSTTGQGASATF. The DNA of the CDR3 is TGTGCCAGCAGCACAACGGGACAGGGGGCATCGGCCACCTTC.

The genes are TRBV4-2 and TRBJ2-1; TRBD2 is a possible D gene (6 bases). There are 16 residues in the CDR3. The germline V and J ends were trimmed by 0 bases and 7 bases, with 16 bases remaining between them. The germline V gene has CDR1 LGHNA and CDR2 YNFKEQ. CDR3 sequence: CASSQEGGELLNEQFF. CDR3 nucleotides: TGTGCCAGCAGCCAAGAGGGGGGAGAGCTTTTGAATGAGCAGTTCTTC.

The chain uses TRBV10-3 and TRBJ1-6, with 7 nucleotides matching TRBD1. Germline CDR1 and CDR2: ENHRY and SYGVKD. V dropped 6 bases and J dropped 5; count of bases not matched to a gene: 10. There are 16 residues in the CDR3. CDR3 in amino acids: CAISSGDRGNNSPLHF. The CDR3 coding sequence is TGTGCCATCAGCTCCGGGGACAGAGGAAATAATTCACCCCTCCACTTT.

The table lists this clonotype with a few counts. V and J are TRBV7-6 and TRBJ1-2; D not certain. Trimming stripped 0 bases from V and 8 bases from J, with 10 bases between. This CDR3 has 13 residues. Germline assignment: CDR1 SGHVS and CDR2 FNYEAQ. This CDR3 reads CASSLALGGGYTF. In nucleotides, the CDR3 is TGTGCCAGCAGCTTAGCGCTTGGAGGCGGCTACACCTTC.

This clonotype was found a few times. The V call is TRBV24-1, the J call TRBJ2-1, with 8 nucleotides matching TRBD2. Germline assignment: CDR1 KGHDR and CDR2 SFDVKD. After removal of 5 bases from V and 3 bases from J, the junction contained 5 bases not matched to a gene. The CDR3 spans 15 residues. The CDR3 DNA is TGTGCCACCAGTGTTAGGCGGGGGGACTACAATGAGCAGTTCTTC. This gives the protein CATSVRRGDYNEQFF.

This clonotype was observed a handful of times. The genes are TRBV25-1 and TRBJ2-3; 7 bases fit TRBD1. The ends lost 5 bases at V and 9 bases at J; junction bases unmatched: 14. The CDR3 extends over 15 amino acids. Germline CDR1 reads MGHDK; CDR2 reads SYGVNS. The CDR3 nucleotides are TGTGCCAGCAGTTCGGACAGGTATTTCGGTAGGACGCAGTATTTT. Translation gives CASSSDRYFGRTQYF.

This clonotype was detected only once. A much larger clone lies a single base off, so this may be a read error. The chain recombines TRBV9 with TRBJ2-1, with 10 bases matching TRBD2. V shed 3 bases, J shed 7 bases, and the junction held 7 bases outside the gene matches. CDR1 and CDR2 from the germline V gene are SGDLS and YYNGEE. This CDR3 region has 15 residues. This CDR3 reads CASSAGLANWNEQFF. The CDR3 coding sequence is TGTGCCAGCAGCGCGGGACTAGCGAACTGGAATGAGCAGTTCTTC.

This clonotype appeared many times. This rearrangement joins TRBV15 to TRBJ2-3; D is possibly TRBD1 (6 bases). CDR1 and CDR2 (germline): LNHNV, YYDKDF (reference sequence). The CDR3 extends over 13 amino acids. Trimming shortened V by 0 bases and J by 9 bases, and 10 bases separated the two germline ends. In DNA form, the CDR3 reads TGTGCCACCAGCAGAGAACAGGGTAGAACGCAGTATTTT. Its protein product is CATSREQGRTQYF.